Below are 18 T cell receptor beta chains sequenced from a single sample in a study of blood T cell repertoires in COVID-19. The repertoire was sequenced with immunoSEQ multiplex PCR; TCRdb's copy has only in-frame clones and lacks some. The sample has around 270,000 clones, approximately 90% seen once. Material: peripheral blood. These receptors all come from a man aged 35 to 55 with acute or convalescent COVID-19.

The chain joins TRBV11-3 to TRBJ1-1; D is perhaps TRBD1 (5 bases). The CDR3 is 14 amino acids. V was cut by 5 bases and J by 3 bases, with 13 bases left in between. Germline assignment: CDR1 SGHNT and CDR2 YENEEA. The CDR3 loop is CASSLSTGDTEAFF. CDR3 in DNA: TGTGCCAGCAGCCTTTCAACGGGGGACACTGAAGCTTTCTTT.

The V and J genes are TRBV12-5 and TRBJ2-7; D not resolved. CDR1 LGHNT and CDR2 FRNRAP come from the germline V gene. CDR3 length equals 14 residues. The V and J ends lost 2 bases and 2 bases respectively, with 10 bases between them. This chain's CDR3 is CASGLMLTPYEQYF. The CDR3 coding sequence is TGTGCTAGTGGTTTGATGCTGACACCCTACGAGCAGTACTTC.

The rearrangement joins TRBV9 to TRBJ2-5; weak D call: TRBD1 (5 bases). V was shortened by 4 bases and J by 7 bases, with 17 bases between the two germline ends. Germline V CDR1 and CDR2: SGDLS, YYNGEE. The CDR3 is 14 amino acids. The DNA for the CDR3 is TGTGCCAGCAGCTTAGAACAGACAGCAGGGACCCAGTACTTC. This sequence encodes CASSLEQTAGTQYF.

The chain recombines TRBV7-9 with TRBJ1-1, with D possibly being TRBD1 (5 bases). V lost 5 bases to trimming and J lost 4 bases, with 14 bases between them. CDR3 length: 14 amino acids. CDR1 SEHNR and CDR2 FQNEAQ come from the germline V gene (reference sequence). Here the CDR3 DNA reads TGTGCCAGCAGCCTTAACCAGGGATCCACTGAAGCTTTCTTT. Residues: CASSLNQGSTEAFF. The entire variable domain, with the rest obtained from reference TRBV7-9 and TRBJ1-1, is as follows: DTGVSQNPRHKITKRGQNVTFRCDPISEHNRLYWYRQTLGQGPEFLTYFQNEAQLEKSRLLSDRFSAERPKGSFSTLEIQRTEQGDSAMYLCASSLNQGSTEAFFGQGTRLTVV.

To note about this clone: A read error may account for a junction end that differs from germline. The rearrangement joins TRBV18 to TRBJ1-4; a possible D gene is TRBD1 (6 bases). The germline V gene has CDR1 KGHSH and CDR2 LQKENI. This CDR3 has 15 residues. The DNA of the CDR3 is TGTGCCAGCTCTCCACGGACAGAGCATAATGAAAAACTGTTTTTT. Translating gives CASSPRTEHNEKLFF.

The V and J genes are TRBV5-1 and TRBJ1-1, with D possibly TRBD1 on 5 matching bases. Looked up from germline, CDR1 is SGHRS and CDR2 is YFSETQ. The ends were cut back, 4 bases at V and 1 base at J, with 11 bases in the middle. The CDR3 loop spans 14 amino acids. CDR3 nucleotides: TGCGCCAGCAGCGTAGGGGATTGGAACACTGAAGCTTTCTTT. It translates to CASSVGDWNTEAFF.

The V and J genes are TRBV29-1 and TRBJ1-3, with D uncertain. The CDR3 sequence is 11 residues long. Germline V gives CDR1 SQVTM, CDR2 ANQGSEA. In DNA form, the CDR3 reads TGCACTTGGTGCGGCCGGGACACCATATATTTT. Residues: CTWCGRDTIYF.

The V gene is TRBV4-1, the J gene TRBJ2-2, with D perhaps TRBD1 (6 bases). V shed 0 bases and J shed 6 bases, with 17 bases lying between them. This CDR3 comprises 17 residues. Germline V gene lookup returns CDR1 MGHRA and CDR2 YSYEKL. CDR3 amino acids: CASSQDRLQGKAGELFF. The CDR3 DNA reads TGCGCCAGCAGCCAAGACCGGCTCCAGGGGAAGGCCGGGGAGCTGTTTTTT.

The chain uses TRBV19 and TRBJ2-7; 10 bases line up with TRBD2. The junction had 5 bases not matched to a gene; V was cut back by 3 bases and J by 6 bases. In germline, CDR1 is LNHDA, CDR2 SQIVND (reference sequence). The CDR3 is made up of 14 amino acids. In DNA form, the CDR3 reads TGTGCCAGTAGTATGAGCCGGACTAGCGGCGAGCAGTACTTC. The encoded protein is CASSMSRTSGEQYF.

The rearrangement uses TRBV27 and TRBJ1-5; 8 nucleotides match TRBD1. The V gene's germline CDR1 is MNHEY and CDR2 SMNVEV (reference sequence). CDR3 length: 12 amino acids. V was clipped by 8 bases and J by 4 bases; unmatched bases: 1. DNA for the CDR3: TGTGCCAGCGGACAGGGAAATCAGCCCCAGCATTTT. Its protein is CASGQGNQPQHF.

The chain recombines TRBV12-3 or TRBV12-4 with TRBJ1-4; tentative D call: TRBD1 (5 bases). Deletions cut 5 bases from V and 10 bases from J, with 14 bases between. This CDR3 region has 13 residues. CDR3 sequence (DNA): TGTGCCAGCAGTCCTGTTAGGGGTCGAAAACTGTTTTTT. Translated: CASSPVRGRKLFF.

The chain couples TRBV19 to TRBJ1-5; weak D call: TRBD1 (6 bases). Deletions cut 3 bases from V and 6 bases from J, with 15 bases between. Germline-derived CDR1 and CDR2 are LNHDA and SQIVND (reference sequence). The CDR3 is made up of 15 amino acids. CDR3: CASSIKGDLGQPQHF. CDR3 DNA sequence: TGTGCCAGTAGTATCAAGGGGGATTTGGGTCAGCCCCAGCATTTT.

V usage is TRBV3-1 (or the pseudogene TRBV3-2) and J usage is TRBJ1-2; 9 bases are shared with TRBD1. CDR1 is LGHDT, CDR2 YNNKEL, per germline (reference sequence). After removal of 2 bases from V and 8 bases from J, the junction contained 6 bases not matched to a gene. This CDR3 is built from 14 residues. CDR3 nucleotides: TGTGCCAGCAGCCAACGGACAGGGGTTATCGGCTACACCTTC. Its protein product is CASSQRTGVIGYTF.

This chain links TRBV7-3 with TRBJ1-1; TRBD1 is a possible D gene (5 bases). Germline CDR1 reads SGHTA; CDR2 reads FQGTGA. The CDR3 length is 13 residues. With 6 bases removed from V and 5 bases from J, the gap between germline ends came to 13 bases. Here the CDR3 reads CASRFTGWTEAFF. The CDR3 DNA sequence: TGTGCCAGCAGGTTTACAGGATGGACTGAAGCTTTCTTT.

V usage is TRBV30 and J usage is TRBJ1-1; TRBD1 matches 9 bases. Per the germline V gene, CDR1 is GTSNPN and CDR2 is SVGIG (reference sequence). With 4 bases clipped from V and 3 bases from J, the junction kept 6 bases outside the gene matches. There are 14 residues in the CDR3. The CDR3: CAWTGTGKHTEAFF. The CDR3 DNA follows: TGTGCCTGGACCGGGACAGGGAAGCACACTGAAGCTTTCTTT.

J is TRBJ2-7 and V is TRBV27; tentative D call: TRBD2 (7 bases). Trimming took off 3 bases at V and 3 bases at J, with 12 bases between the two ends. The CDR3 sequence is 14 residues long. Germline lookup yields CDR1 MNHEY and CDR2 SMNVEV (reference sequence). The chain's CDR3 is CASSFRGDYYEQYF. As DNA, the CDR3 is TGTGCCAGCAGTTTTAGGGGGGACTACTACGAGCAGTACTTC.

V and J are TRBV5-1 and TRBJ1-6; 8 nucleotides align to TRBD1. The CDR3 covers 17 residues. Germline values: CDR1 SGHRS, CDR2 YFSETQ. The junction had 7 bases not matched to a gene; V was cut back by 0 bases and J by 5 bases. The CDR3 DNA sequence: TGCGCCAGCAGCTTGGTTGGGCAGGGGGCAAATAATTCACCCCTCCACTTT. Its protein is CASSLVGQGANNSPLHF.

This chain connects TRBV9 to TRBJ2-3; TRBD1 agrees at 8 bases. CDR3 length equals 15 residues. The V segment lost 0 bases and the J segment 4 bases; nucleotides outside the gene matches: 4. The V gene's germline CDR1 is SGDLS and CDR2 YYNGEE. The CDR3 here is CASSVGWTGPDTQYF. CDR3 DNA sequence: TGTGCCAGCAGCGTAGGGTGGACAGGGCCAGATACGCAGTATTTT.